These 20 T cell receptor beta chains were all obtained from the same sample, sequenced in a study of cytomegalovirus exposure and HLA in healthy donors (dated by TCRdb to 2015 to 2018). Library generation was performed with the immunoSEQ multiplex PCR assay. For the multiplex PCR, a mixture combining 60 forward primers for TCR Vbeta segments and 13 reverse primers for TCR Jbeta segments was used. Sourced from immuneACCESS, this table was stored by TCRdb with only in-frame sequences that have V and J called. A share of the clones is absent; for the studies checked, an unresolved V gene accounts for under half, and the remainder has no known explanation. The sample profile shows about 97,000 clones; 83% of them were found once. Just over 2.5% of the sample lies in the top ten. Sample: PBMCs. The receptors were sampled from a man aged 35 to 55 in good health and CMV-seronegative.

This chain uses TRBV19 with TRBJ2-5; TRBD2 aligns across 8 bases. There are 16 residues in the CDR3. Germline-derived CDR1 and CDR2 are LNHDA and SQIVND (reference sequence). J lost 4 bases, V lost 5 bases, and 12 bases had no gene match. DNA of the CDR3: TGTGCCAGTAGTCTAACTACCGGGACTAGGACAGAGACCCAGTACTTC. Encoded protein: CASSLTTGTRTETQYF.

The chain links TRBV4-1 to TRBJ2-1; TRBD1 is a possible D gene (6 bases). This CDR3 comprises 14 residues. CDR1 is MGHRA and CDR2 is YSYEKL in the germline V gene. Trimming pared 4 bases from V and 3 bases from J, leaving 10 bases between. The CDR3 is CASSPGDGYNEQFF. For the CDR3, the DNA is TGCGCCAGCAGCCCAGGGGACGGCTACAATGAGCAGTTCTTC.

The chain carries TRBV7-9 and TRBJ2-5; tentatively, D is TRBD2 (5 bases). The ends were cut back, 4 bases at V and 5 bases at J, with 11 bases in the middle. This CDR3 region has 13 residues. Germline V gives CDR1 SEHNR, CDR2 FQNEAQ (reference sequence). For the CDR3, the DNA is TGTGCCAGCAGCTCGGCCGGGAAGGAGACCCAGTACTTC. This translates into CASSSAGKETQYF.

This clone appeared a single time. Here the CDR3 reads CASSIDRDRGGYTF. The CDR3 region has the DNA TGTGCCAGTAGTATAGACCGGGACAGGGGTGGCTACACCTTC. The chain couples TRBV19 to TRBJ1-2, with TRBD1 identical over 10 bases. Germline CDR1 and CDR2: LNHDA and SQIVND (reference sequence). Losses at the gene ends were 0 bases for V and 7 bases for J; bases not matched to a gene: 2. This CDR3 comprises 14 residues.

This chain uses TRBV12-5 with TRBJ1-1; TRBD1 matches 9 bases. The trim removed 3 bases at V and 4 bases at J, leaving 0 bases unmatched. This CDR3 has 13 residues. Per germline, CDR1 LGHNT and CDR2 FRNRAP. The CDR3 here is CASGLQGATEAFF. CDR3 sequence (DNA): TGTGCTAGTGGTTTACAGGGGGCCACTGAAGCTTTCTTT.

The rearrangement links TRBV27 to TRBJ2-3; 7 bases align to TRBD1. From germline, CDR1 is MNHEY and CDR2 SMNVEV (reference sequence). V was clipped by 6 bases and J by 0 bases; unmatched bases: 6. This CDR3 is built from 15 residues. CDR3 DNA sequence: TGTGCCAGCAGCCTGGGACAGATTAGCACAGATACGCAGTATTTT. This translates into CASSLGQISTDTQYF.

The chain carries TRBV9 and TRBJ1-4; tentative D call: TRBD1 (5 bases). Germline CDR1 and CDR2: SGDLS and YYNGEE. Trimming took 0 bases from V and 7 from J, leaving 19 bases between them. This CDR3 spans 17 amino acids. The CDR3 nucleotides are TGTGCCAGCAGCGTAGCTACTGGGGGGACCCGCGGTGAAAAACTGTTTTTT. Translation: CASSVATGGTRGEKLFF.

The chain links TRBV5-1 to TRBJ1-1; TRBD1 matches at 12 bases. The CDR3 sequence is 15 residues long. The germline V gene has CDR1 SGHRS and CDR2 YFSETQ. J was trimmed by 7 bases and V by 1 base; bases with no gene match: 5. DNA for the CDR3: TGCGCCAGCAGCTTGTTGGGACAGGGGGCGGGTGAAGCTTTCTTT. Its translation: CASSLLGQGAGEAFF.

The chain couples TRBV6-1 to TRBJ1-1, with D hard to call. CDR3 length: 13 residues. Looked up from germline, CDR1 is MNHNS and CDR2 is SASEGT. Trimming took 6 bases from V and 4 from J, leaving 12 bases between them. DNA for the CDR3: TGTGCCAGCAGCCGGACGGAGGGCACTGAAGCTTTCTTT. As protein: CASSRTEGTEAFF.

The rearrangement joins TRBV19 to TRBJ1-2, with D unresolved. This CDR3 contains 14 residues. Trimming took 5 bases from V and 5 from J, leaving 15 bases between them. Per germline, CDR1 LNHDA and CDR2 SQIVND (reference sequence). CDR3: CASSSLGGLYGYTF. CDR3 in DNA: TGTGCCAGTAGTTCCTTGGGAGGACTTTATGGCTACACCTTC.

V gene TRBV19 combines with J gene TRBJ2-7; TRBD2 agrees at 11 bases. This CDR3 has 15 amino acids. Germline CDR1 is LNHDA and CDR2 is SQIVND (reference sequence). J lost 3 bases, V lost 4 bases, and 5 bases had no gene match. In DNA form, the CDR3 reads TGTGCCAGTAGTAATGGACTAGCGGGTATCTACGAGCAGTACTTC. It is translated as CASSNGLAGIYEQYF.

The chain combines TRBV7-9 with TRBJ2-7, with a tentative D call TRBD2 (6 bases). Trimming removed 2 bases from V and 5 bases from J, with 16 bases in between. The CDR3 totals 15 residues. CDR1 and CDR2 from the germline V gene are SEHNR and FQNEAQ (reference sequence). This CDR3 is CASSLTDGGNNEQYF. The CDR3 DNA reads as TGTGCCAGCAGCTTAACCGATGGGGGGAACAACGAGCAGTACTTC. Full variable domain (missing parts from reference TRBV7-9 and TRBJ2-7): DTGVSQNPRHKITKRGQNVTFRCDPISEHNRLYWYRQTLGQGPEFLTYFQNEAQLEKSRLLSDRFSAERPKGSFSTLEIQRTEQGDSAMYLCASSLTDGGNNEQYFGPGTRLTVT.

This sequence joins TRBV19 and TRBJ2-2, with TRBD2 matching 14 bases. The ends lost 5 bases at V and 7 bases at J; junction bases unmatched: 6. The CDR3 covers 16 residues. The germline V gene has CDR1 LNHDA and CDR2 SQIVND (reference sequence). The CDR3 sequence is CASSSGLAGGIGELFF. The CDR3 DNA is TGTGCCAGTAGTTCAGGACTAGCGGGGGGAATCGGGGAGCTGTTTTTT.

The chain is built from TRBV18 and TRBJ1-1, with 9 bases fitting TRBD1. The junction had 2 bases not matched to a gene; V was cut back by 6 bases and J by 3 bases. This CDR3 has 13 residues. Germline values: CDR1 KGHSH, CDR2 LQKENI. The CDR3 DNA sequence: TGTGCCAGCTCGGGACAGGGTCACACTGAAGCTTTCTTT. The encoded protein is CASSGQGHTEAFF.

This clone was picked up a small number of times. The chain links TRBV6-1 to TRBJ1-2; 8 positions agree with TRBD1. This CDR3 has 16 residues. Looked up from germline, CDR1 is MNHNS and CDR2 is SASEGT. V lost 0 bases, J lost 5 bases, and 8 bases stayed unmatched. CDR3 nucleotides: TGTGCCAGCAGTGAAGCCGCCCCGCGGACAGGGTATGGCTACACCTTC. It is translated as CASSEAAPRTGYGYTF.

J is TRBJ2-2 and V is TRBV27; 9 bases agree with TRBD1. The CDR3 loop spans 16 amino acids. Trimming removed 4 bases from V and 9 bases from J; junction bases left unmatched: 12. Looked up from germline, CDR1 is MNHEY and CDR2 is SMNVEV (reference sequence). This CDR3 reads CASSYLPGQGSRELFF. CDR3 DNA sequence: TGTGCCAGCAGTTACCTTCCGGGACAGGGTTCTAGGGAGCTGTTTTTT.

The J gene is TRBJ2-3, the V gene TRBV27, with D perhaps TRBD2 (5 bases). The CDR3 spans 11 residues. CDR1 MNHEY and CDR2 SMNVEV come from the germline V gene (reference sequence). V was shortened by 8 bases and J by 5 bases, with 8 bases between the two germline ends. CDR3 in amino acids: CASSREDTQYF. The CDR3 nucleotides are TGTGCCAGCTCCCGGGAAGATACGCAGTATTTT.

In this sample, this clone is medium-sized. The genes are TRBV9 and TRBJ1-2; D is possibly TRBD1 (6 bases). Trimming removed 7 bases at V and 6 bases at J, with 10 bases between. The germline gives CDR1 SGDLS, CDR2 YYNGEE. This CDR3 has 11 residues. The CDR3 loop is CASWGRDGYTF. CDR3 sequence (DNA): TGTGCCAGCTGGGGGCGCGATGGCTACACCTTC.

This clone was recorded once. The genes are TRBV4-1 and TRBJ2-2; 9 bases line up with TRBD1. With 0 bases clipped from V and 9 bases from J, the junction kept 8 bases outside the gene matches. This CDR3 has 16 amino acids. Germline CDR1 and CDR2: MGHRA and YSYEKL. The CDR3 bases are TGCGCCAGCAGCCAAGATTCCGGGACAGGGTTCCGGGAGCTGTTTTTT. This translates into CASSQDSGTGFRELFF.

This chain uses TRBV27 with TRBJ2-7; D is possibly TRBD2 (5 bases). The CDR3 length is 12 residues. Germline V gene lookup returns CDR1 MNHEY and CDR2 SMNVEV (reference sequence). Trimming shortened V by 4 bases and J by 3 bases, and 7 bases separated the two germline ends. The CDR3 bases are TGTGCCAGCAGTTCCGGGGTCTACGAGCAGTACTTC. Translating it yields CASSSGVYEQYF.